This T cell receptor beta chain was identified during a study of a mutant IDH1 vaccine in newly diagnosed glioma. For the study at large: Eight vaccine doses were administered to patients at weeks 1, 3, 5, 7, 11, 15, 19 and 23. Study outcomes and limitations: Pseudoprogression apparently lacked any relation to changes in top peripheral T cell clonotypes.

This CDR3 is 17 amino acids long. Germline assignment: CDR1 SGHRS and CDR2 YFSETQ. With 0 bases clipped from V and 7 bases from J, the junction kept 7 bases outside the gene matches. To note about this clone: Its antigen is still unknown.

The sample's time point: week 23, last vaccination. Vaccination comprised doses that each held 300 ug of mutant IDH1 20-mer peptide, plus topical imiquimod. The assay was immunoSEQ multiplex PCR, and TCRdb's table has in-frame clones only and misses some. The sample contains tens of thousands of clones, about 81% of which appear only once. This specimen consisted of PBMCs, obtained from a glioma patient whose treatment included an IDH1 peptide vaccine. This receptor was taken from a woman aged 40 to 55 with glioma. Some clones in this sample may be carry-over from other donors' samples. The chain is built from TRBV5-1 and TRBJ2-2; 12 bases line up with TRBD2. The CDR3 sequence: CASSLDLAGGPGGELFF. As DNA, the CDR3 is TGCGCCAGCAGCTTGGACCTAGCGGGGGGGCCTGGCGGGGAGCTGTTTTTT. The full variable domain, rest sourced from reference TRBV5-1 and TRBJ2-2, is KAGVTQTPRYLIKTRGQQVTLSCSPISGHRSVSWYQQTPGQGLQFLFEYFSETQRNKGNFPGRFSGRQFSNSRSEMNVSTLELGDSALYLCASSLDLAGGPGGELFFGEGSRLTVL.